This TCR beta chain is drawn from a study of vaccination and CD4 T cells after COVID-19. As for the study in general: Six men and four women formed the convalescents, two being Hispanic. Post-vaccine sampling followed dose two by a median roughly 65 days (range 14 to 241). Study-wide findings and caveats: The median SARS-CoV-2-reactive clonotype number increased from about 20 to 38, without statistical significance. Relatively few convalescent patients and no early post-infection timepoints were analyzed.

This CDR3 contains 16 residues. Germline V lookup: CDR1 SGHDN, CDR2 FVKESK. Trimming stripped 1 base from V and 7 bases from J, with 14 bases between. As for this clonotype: The antigen remains undetermined.

MiXCR, applied by TCRdb to the PCR reads, yields one record per CDR3 protein. This sample has some 25,000 distinct CDR3 sequences, with 50% to 65% found just once. Sequences were derived from CD4+ T cells from blood, sampled before SARS-CoV-2 vaccination. This rearrangement joins TRBV14 to TRBJ1-6; D is unresolved. The TCR was taken from a human donor who had recovered from COVID-19. Here the CDR3 reads CASSQGPGVGNSPLHF. The CDR3 bases are TGTGCCAGCAGCCAAGGCCCCGGGGTTGGCAATTCACCCCTCCACTTT.